These T cell receptor beta chains were read from a single sample in a study of cytomegalovirus exposure and HLA in healthy donors. Profiling relied on immunoSEQ multiplex PCR, and the TCRdb table lists in-frame clones only, not all of them. The repertoire holds 150,000 to 200,000 clones, approximately 72% seen once, with around 2.3% in the top ten. Sequencing was done on a sample of PBMCs. These receptors were collected from a human donor in good health. Each CDR3 is given with its conserved first and last residue. The order of the fields is V gene, CDR3 length, clone size, D gene, J gene, CDR3 protein, CDR3 DNA. D genes are given only for firm matches. Clone size is not always given. Where it is, it says once, few, many or a class for expanded clones.

TRBV11-2	14	.	.	TRBJ2-3	CASSLGGGRDTQYF	TGTGCCAGCAGCTTAGGTGGGGGCCGAGATACGCAGTATTTT
TRBV2	13	few	.	TRBJ1-1	CASSTEGNTEAFF	TGTGCCAGCAGTACGGAGGGGAACACTGAAGCTTTCTTT
TRBV9	14	.	.	TRBJ2-7	CASSVGEGLREQYF	TGTGCCAGCAGCGTTGGCGAGGGTCTACGCGAGCAGTACTTC
TRBV7-9	12	.	.	TRBJ1-4	CASSILQVDRFF	TGTGCCAGCAGCATCCTACAGGTGGATCGGTTTTTT
TRBV19	15	.	TRBD1	TRBJ2-1	CASSITRQGYNEQFF	TGTGCCAGTAGTATAACGAGACAGGGTTACAATGAGCAGTTCTTC
TRBV7-2	16	.	TRBD1	TRBJ2-7	CASSPNGQGASYEQYF	TGTGCCAGCAGCCCGAACGGACAGGGGGCTTCCTACGAGCAGTACTTC
TRBV4-2	13	.	.	TRBJ1-2	CASSQDISVGYTF	TGTGCCAGCAGCCAAGATATCTCGGTTGGCTACACCTTC
TRBV6-5	16	few	.	TRBJ2-6	CASSYSGSSGANVLTF	TGTGCCAGCAGTTATTCAGGGTCCTCTGGGGCCAACGTCCTGACTTTC
TRBV7-9	13	.	.	TRBJ1-1	CASSRDGTNQAFF	TGTGCCAGCAGCCGGGATGGGACAAATCAGGCTTTCTTT
TRBV15	16	.	.	TRBJ1-1	CATSKKSGTKNTEAFF	TGTGCCACCAGCAAGAAATCCGGGACAAAGAACACTGAAGCTTTCTTT
TRBV5-1	15	once	.	TRBJ1-3	CASSPPPGLGNTIYF	TGCGCCAGCAGCCCGCCCCCAGGGCTTGGAAACACCATATATTTT
TRBV5-1	15	.	TRBD1	TRBJ2-2	CASSSRGRDTGELFF	TGCGCCAGCAGCTCCAGGGGGCGAGACACCGGGGAGCTGTTTTTT
TRBV5-4	16	.	TRBD2	TRBJ2-1	CASSLDSASGGGEQFF	TGTGCCAGCAGCTTGGATTCGGCTAGCGGGGGGGGTGAGCAGTTCTTC
TRBV9	13	few	TRBD1	TRBJ1-2	CASSVVQGIGYTF	TGTGCCAGCAGCGTAGTACAGGGGATAGGCTACACCTTC
TRBV7-2	14	.	.	TRBJ1-2	CASRIGTSDYGYTF	TGTGCCAGCAGGATCGGGACATCTGACTATGGCTACACCTTC
TRBV29-1	13	.	TRBD1	TRBJ2-7	CSVGMTGVHEQYF	TGCAGCGTTGGGATGACAGGGGTCCACGAGCAGTACTTC
TRBV5-4	12	.	.	TRBJ2-3	CASSSAGDTQYF	TGTGCCAGCAGTTCCGCCGGGGATACGCAGTATTTT
TRBV7-6	14	.	TRBD1	TRBJ2-1	CASSSRDSYNEQFF	TGTGCCAGCAGCTCCCGGGACAGCTACAATGAGCAGTTCTTC
TRBV29-1	11	.	TRBD2	TRBJ2-7	CSGERGDEQYF	TGCAGCGGGGAACGGGGGGACGAGCAGTACTTC
TRBV6-1	14	.	TRBD1	TRBJ1-5	CASSGEQGSQPQHF	TGTGCCAGCAGTGGGGAACAGGGGAGTCAGCCCCAGCATTTT
TRBV27	13	few	.	TRBJ2-7	CASSSADNYEQYF	TGTGCCAGCAGTTCGGCGGACAACTACGAGCAGTACTTC
TRBV7-2	15	.	TRBD1	TRBJ2-7	CASIVDRGQSYEQYF	TGTGCCAGCATCGTCGACAGGGGCCAATCCTACGAGCAGTACTTC
TRBV2	13	.	TRBD1	TRBJ2-2	CASGTGGTGELFF	TGTGCCAGCGGGACAGGGGGTACCGGGGAGCTGTTTTTT
TRBV4-1	16	.	.	TRBJ1-3	CASSHLTGSTGNTIYF	TGCGCCAGCAGCCACCTAACAGGGTCCACCGGAAACACCATATATTTT
TRBV5-1	16	.	TRBD2	TRBJ2-5	CASSLSPSGPQETQYF	TGCGCCAGCAGCTTAAGCCCTAGCGGGCCCCAAGAGACCCAGTACTTC
TRBV5-6	16	.	.	TRBJ2-7	CASSLYRGGISYEQYF	TGTGCCAGCAGCCTCTATCGGGGAGGAATCTCCTACGAGCAGTACTTC
TRBV19	13	.	.	TRBJ1-2	CASSIGASRGYTF	TGTGCCAGTAGTATCGGAGCTAGTCGTGGCTACACCTTC
TRBV7-9	15	.	TRBD1	TRBJ1-1	CASSLLAGGYTEAFF	TGTGCCAGCAGCTTATTAGCAGGGGGGTACACTGAAGCTTTCTTT
TRBV19	14	.	.	TRBJ1-2	CASTPRGSNYGYTF	TGTGCCAGTACCCCCCGGGGGTCTAACTATGGCTACACCTTC
TRBV10-1	14	few	TRBD2	TRBJ2-3	CASSEAGGLDTQYF	TGCGCCAGCAGTGAGGCGGGGGGGTTGGATACGCAGTATTTT
TRBV5-4	16	.	.	TRBJ2-3	CASSLAMGASTDTQYF	TGTGCCAGCAGCTTGGCCATGGGGGCTAGCACAGATACGCAGTATTTT
TRBV11-2	12	once	.	TRBJ2-1	CASSSSGNEQFF	TGTGCCAGCAGTTCTAGTGGCAATGAGCAGTTCTTC
TRBV2	14	few	.	TRBJ1-1	CASTLTGGIFEAFF	TGTGCCAGCACCCTGACGGGGGGAATATTTGAAGCTTTCTTT
TRBV6-4	14	.	.	TRBJ2-3	CASSDNRDTDTQYF	TGTGCCAGCAGTGACAACAGGGACACAGATACGCAGTATTTT
TRBV4-1	14	few	TRBD2	TRBJ2-3	CASTAGGPEDTQYF	TGCGCCAGCACCGCGGGGGGGCCGGAAGATACGCAGTATTTT
TRBV2	15	.	.	TRBJ2-2	CASSEWAGNTGELFF	TGTGCCAGCAGTGAATGGGCAGGGAACACCGGGGAGCTGTTTTTT
TRBV25-1	15	.	TRBD2	TRBJ2-3	CASSEGGGIADTQYF	TGTGCCAGCAGTGAAGGCGGGGGAATTGCAGATACGCAGTATTTT
TRBV10-1	15	.	TRBD1	TRBJ2-7	CASSAELTGGHEQYF	TGCGCCAGCAGTGCTGAACTTACAGGGGGCCACGAGCAGTACTTC
TRBV6-1	14	once	TRBD2	TRBJ2-7	CASTSGGSPYEQYF	TGTGCCAGCACTAGCGGGGGCTCCCCTTACGAGCAGTACTTC
TRBV7-9	15	.	.	TRBJ1-3	CASSPRSDKGNTIYF	TGTGCCAGCAGCCCACGAAGTGACAAAGGAAACACCATATATTTT
TRBV2	18	.	.	TRBJ1-1	CASSEALSGWGLNTEAFF	TGTGCCAGCAGTGAAGCTTTGTCAGGGTGGGGGCTAAACACTGAAGCTTTCTTT
TRBV19	14	few	.	TRBJ1-1	CASSITGGNTEAFF	TGTGCCAGTAGTATTACGGGGGGGAACACTGAAGCTTTCTTT
TRBV10-3	13	.	TRBD1	TRBJ1-1	CATGGQVNAEAFF	TGTGCCACAGGGGGACAGGTGAACGCTGAAGCTTTCTTT
TRBV15	16	few	TRBD1	TRBJ2-7	CATSRHLQGGSYEQYF	TGTGCCACCAGCAGACACTTACAGGGGGGCTCCTACGAGCAGTACTTC
TRBV13	12	.	TRBD1	TRBJ2-7	CASSSTDRAKYF	TGTGCCAGCAGCTCGACGGACAGGGCCAAGTACTTC
TRBV29-1	13	.	TRBD1	TRBJ1-6	CSVGTGGDSPLHF	TGCAGCGTTGGAACAGGGGGCGATTCACCCCTCCACTTT
TRBV6-1	14	.	TRBD2	TRBJ2-3	CASSPGTTFSTQYF	TGTGCCAGCAGTCCCGGGACTACGTTCAGTACGCAGTATTTT
TRBV2	15	once	TRBD2	TRBJ2-1	CASSEEAGGYNEQFF	TGTGCCAGCAGTGAGGAAGCGGGGGGATACAATGAGCAGTTCTTC
TRBV12-5	17	.	TRBD2	TRBJ2-7	CASGPTPGAGGNYEQYF	TGTGCTAGTGGTCCCACCCCGGGGGCGGGGGGGAACTACGAGCAGTACTTC
TRBV6-5	13	.	TRBD1	TRBJ1-1	CASSRGQGTEAFF	TGTGCCAGCTCCAGGGGGCAGGGAACTGAAGCTTTCTTT
TRBV4-1	15	.	.	TRBJ1-2	CASSQDPTANYGYTF	TGCGCCAGCAGCCAAGACCCGACAGCTAACTATGGCTACACCTTC
TRBV6-1	14	few	.	TRBJ1-1	CASSEQGGNTEAFF	TGTGCCAGCAGTGAGCAGGGCGGGAACACTGAAGCTTTCTTT
TRBV9	13	.	.	TRBJ2-1	CASSAPPVNEQFF	TGTGCCAGCAGCGCCCCCCCCGTGAATGAGCAGTTCTTC
TRBV30	14	.	.	TRBJ2-7	CAWSLGLNSYEQYF	TGTGCCTGGAGCCTCGGACTGAACTCCTACGAGCAGTACTTC
TRBV5-4	13	.	.	TRBJ2-5	CASSLQGSETQYF	TGTGCCAGCAGCTTGCAGGGGTCCGAGACCCAGTACTTC